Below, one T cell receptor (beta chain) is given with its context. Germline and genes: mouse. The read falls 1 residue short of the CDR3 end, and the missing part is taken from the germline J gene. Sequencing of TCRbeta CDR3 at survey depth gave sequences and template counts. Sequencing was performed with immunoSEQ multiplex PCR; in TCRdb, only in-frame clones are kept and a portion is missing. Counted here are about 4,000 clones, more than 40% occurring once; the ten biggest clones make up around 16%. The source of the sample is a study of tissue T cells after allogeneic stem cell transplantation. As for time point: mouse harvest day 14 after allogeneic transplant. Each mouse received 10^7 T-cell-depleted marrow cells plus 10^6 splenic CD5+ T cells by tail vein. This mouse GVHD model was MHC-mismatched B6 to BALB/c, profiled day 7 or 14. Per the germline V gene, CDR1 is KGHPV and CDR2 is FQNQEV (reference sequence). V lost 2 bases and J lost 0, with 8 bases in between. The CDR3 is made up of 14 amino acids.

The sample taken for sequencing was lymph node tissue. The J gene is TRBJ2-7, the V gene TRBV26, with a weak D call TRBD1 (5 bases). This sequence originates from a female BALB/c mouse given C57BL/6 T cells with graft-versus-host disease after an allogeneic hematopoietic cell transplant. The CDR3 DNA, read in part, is TGTGCCAGCAGTCTGGAGGGGTTCTCCTATGAACAGTAC. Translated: CASSLEGFSYEQY. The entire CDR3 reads CASSLEGFSYEQYF.